What follows are 23 T cell receptor beta chains derived from one specimen sequenced in a study of T cells in Graves' hyperthyroidism and ophthalmopathy. Amplification yielded TCR beta CDR3 regions, with RNA transcripts as the source. The study used the HTBI primer set for a first-round RT-PCR of the TCR CDR3. A single record per CDR3 protein comes from TCRdb applying MiXCR to the multiplex PCR reads. The sample holds about 840,000 distinct CDR3 sequences, 38% seen once. Input material: blood. These receptors were collected from a man between 18 and 35 years old with Graves' hyperthyroidism.

J is TRBJ2-7 and V is TRBV5-1; 10 bases match TRBD1. The CDR3 length is 16 residues. The ends lost 5 bases at V and 5 bases at J; junction bases unmatched: 13. The V gene's germline CDR1 is SGHRS and CDR2 YFSETQ. CDR3 nucleotides: TGCGCCAGCAGACCGGTCCATTCCGGGACAGGGGACGAGCAGTACTTC. Protein product: CASRPVHSGTGDEQYF. The variable domain in full, with the rest retrieved from reference TRBV5-1 and TRBJ2-7, is KAGVTQTPRYLIKTRGQQVTLSCSPISGHRSVSWYQQTPGQGLQFLFEYFSETQRNKGNFPGRFSGRQFSNSRSEMNVSTLELGDSALYLCASRPVHSGTGDEQYFGPGTRLTVT.

This clonotype came up a few times. The gene calls are TRBV6-4 and TRBJ2-2, with TRBD2 matching 13 bases. Looked up from germline, CDR1 is MRHNA and CDR2 is SNTAGT. This CDR3 is 16 amino acids long. The V and J ends lost 0 bases and 5 bases, in that order; junction bases with no gene match: 0. The CDR3 protein is CASSDSTSGGTGELFF. The CDR3 DNA is TGTGCCAGCAGTGACTCGACTAGCGGGGGGACCGGGGAGCTGTTTTTT.

There are many counts of this clonotype. V usage is TRBV7-3 and J usage is TRBJ1-1, with D perhaps matching TRBD1 (6 bases). Trimming left V 6 bases short and J 2 bases short, with 10 bases between. The CDR3 loop spans 13 amino acids. Germline CDR1 and CDR2: SGHTA and FQGTGA. CDR3 protein: CASRGTRNTEAFF. CDR3 bases: TGTGCCAGCAGGGGGACACGTAACACTGAAGCTTTCTTT.

V gene TRBV12-3 or TRBV12-4 combines with J gene TRBJ2-5; 7 bases match TRBD1. The CDR3 has 14 amino acids. The trim removed 6 bases at V and 6 bases at J, leaving 10 bases unmatched. In DNA, the CDR3 is TGTGCCAGCAGACCCGAAGGGGGCGAGCAGACCCAGTACTTC. It encodes CASRPEGGEQTQYF.

This clonotype was counted a few times. V usage is TRBV20-1 and J usage is TRBJ2-5; 10 bases match TRBD2. In germline, CDR1 is DFQATT, CDR2 SNEGSKA (reference sequence). This CDR3 spans 15 amino acids. Trimming cost V 0 bases and J 3 bases; bases outside gene matches: 4. CDR3 amino acids: CSARDASGGEETQYF. Written as DNA, the CDR3 is TGCAGTGCTAGAGATGCCAGCGGGGGGGAAGAGACCCAGTACTTC.

This clonotype came up many times. The J gene is TRBJ2-5, the V gene TRBV12-3 or TRBV12-4; a possible D gene is TRBD2 (5 bases). The V and J ends lost 6 bases and 4 bases respectively, with 9 bases between them. CDR3 length: 12 residues. Here the CDR3 reads CASSPEGETQYF. As DNA, the CDR3 is TGTGCCAGCAGCCCCGAGGGAGAGACCCAGTACTTC.

This clonotype was recorded a few times. This chain uses TRBV15 with TRBJ2-5; TRBD2 agrees at 11 bases. Germline V gene lookup returns CDR1 LNHNV and CDR2 YYDKDF (reference sequence). V dropped 5 bases and J dropped 5; count of bases not matched to a gene: 16. The CDR3 has 18 residues. CDR3 sequence: CATSAVGLPLAGAETQYF. CDR3 sequence (DNA): TGTGCCACCAGCGCGGTCGGGCTCCCACTAGCGGGAGCCGAGACCCAGTACTTC.

This clonotype has only a few counts. The J gene is TRBJ1-4, the V gene TRBV4-1; no reliable D call. Germline V gives CDR1 MGHRA, CDR2 YSYEKL. With 0 bases removed from V and 5 bases from J, the gap between germline ends came to 10 bases. The CDR3 covers 15 residues. The CDR3 is CASSQEAARNEKLFF. The CDR3 DNA sequence: TGCGCCAGCAGCCAAGAAGCAGCCCGAAATGAAAAACTGTTTTTT.

This rearrangement joins TRBV25-1 to TRBJ1-5; D uncertain. CDR1 is MGHDK, CDR2 SYGVNS, per germline. This CDR3 has 16 residues. V was pared by 10 bases and J by 6 bases, with 25 bases between. Written as DNA, the CDR3 is TGTGCCATCCGCGGTGGGCGGCTTACCTGGGTTCAGCCCCAGCATTTT. This encodes CAIRGGRLTWVQPQHF.

The chain is built from TRBV9 and TRBJ2-7; D is possibly TRBD2 (5 bases). CDR3 size: 12 residues. Germline V gene lookup returns CDR1 SGDLS and CDR2 YYNGEE. Deletions cut 6 bases from V and 7 bases from J, with 14 bases between. In nucleotides, the CDR3 is TGTGCCAGCACCAGAAGGCCGGGAGAGCAGTACTTC. Its protein is CASTRRPGEQYF. Looking up the rest from reference TRBV9 and TRBJ2-7 gives the full variable domain: DSGVTQTPKHLITATGQRVTLRCSPRSGDLSVYWYQQSLDQGLQFLIQYYNGEERAKGNILERFSAQQFPDLHSELNLSSLELGDSALYFCASTRRPGEQYFGPGTRLTVT.

The chain uses TRBV12-3 or TRBV12-4 and TRBJ2-2; 10 nucleotides agree with TRBD2. Losses at the gene ends were 6 bases for V and 4 bases for J; bases not matched to a gene: 8. The CDR3 sequence is 16 residues long. The CDR3 spells CASSTSGRAGTGELFF. For the CDR3, the DNA is TGTGCCAGCAGCACCAGCGGGAGGGCGGGCACCGGGGAGCTGTTTTTT.

Of note for this clonotype: Mismatch with germline at one junction end may stem from a read error. This sequence joins TRBV11-2 and TRBJ2-7, with D uncertain. Germline CDR1 reads SGHAT; CDR2 reads FQNNGV. The CDR3 length is 15 residues. The CDR3 spells CASSQIGSKADEQYF. The CDR3 DNA follows: TGCGCCAGCAGCCAAATCGGGTCCAAGGCTGACGAGCAGTACTTC. Based on the CDR3 plus reference TRBV11-2 and TRBJ2-7, the full variable domain is EAGVAQSPRYKIIEKRQSVAFWCNPISGHATLYWYQQILGQGPKLLIQFQNNGVVDDSQLPKDRFSAERLKGVDSTLKIQPAKLEDSAVYLCASSQIGSKADEQYFGPGTRLTVT.

This clonotype was counted ten times or more. The chain couples TRBV10-1 to TRBJ1-1; D is unclear. Trimming removed 7 bases from V and 4 bases from J, with 13 bases in between. Germline lookup yields CDR1 WNHNN and CDR2 SYGVQD (reference sequence). The CDR3 has 13 amino acids. The CDR3 region is CASTPPGSTEAFF. The CDR3 DNA sequence: TGCGCCAGCACTCCCCCGGGAAGCACTGAAGCTTTCTTT.

This clonotype was seen a handful of times. This chain joins TRBV13 and TRBJ1-2; 9 nucleotides agree with TRBD1. The CDR3 runs 17 residues. The V segment lost 4 bases and the J segment 7 bases; nucleotides outside the gene matches: 16. Germline CDR1 and CDR2: PRHDT and FYEKMQ (reference sequence). The CDR3 protein is CASSSPSAGQGSSGYTF. CDR3 in DNA: TGTGCCAGCAGCTCACCTTCAGCGGGACAGGGCTCTAGTGGCTACACCTTC. Filled out from reference TRBV13 and TRBJ1-2, the complete variable domain reads AAGVIQSPRHLIKEKRETATLKCYPIPRHDTVYWYQQGPGQDPQFLISFYEKMQSDKGSIPDRFSAQQFSDYHSELNMSSLELGDSALYFCASSSPSAGQGSSGYTFGSGTRLTVV.

This clonotype was seen ten or more times. The CDR3 coding sequence is TGTGCCAGCCTTGGCGGGACCGAGCAGTACTTC. This gives the protein CASLGGTEQYF. The rearrangement uses TRBV2 and TRBJ2-7, with a weak D call TRBD2 (6 bases). Per the germline V gene, CDR1 is SNHLY and CDR2 is FYNNEI. CDR3 length equals 11 residues. V was pared by 8 bases and J by 6 bases, with 11 bases between.

This clonotype was seen only a few times. The rearrangement links TRBV12-3 or TRBV12-4 to TRBJ2-5, with 8 bases aligning to TRBD1. This CDR3 is 14 amino acids long. V lost 2 bases and J lost 5; bases outside the gene matches: 4. This chain's CDR3 is CASSLWDRKETQYF. In DNA form, the CDR3 reads TGTGCCAGCAGTTTATGGGACAGGAAGGAGACCCAGTACTTC.

The rearrangement uses TRBV5-4 and TRBJ1-6, with a tentative D call TRBD1 (5 bases). Germline lookup yields CDR1 SGHNT and CDR2 YYREEE (reference sequence). V was trimmed by 5 bases and J by 5 bases, leaving 14 bases between them. This CDR3 region has 15 residues. This CDR3 is CASRRQPLDNSPLHF. The CDR3 nucleotides read TGTGCCAGCAGGCGACAGCCACTCGATAATTCACCCCTCCACTTT.

This chain links TRBV10-2 with TRBJ2-7; 8 positions agree with TRBD1. This CDR3 contains 14 residues. The J segment lost 2 bases and the V segment lost 10 bases, leaving 10 bases of the junction unmatched. CDR1 is WSHSY and CDR2 is SAAADI in the germline V gene. The CDR3 region has the DNA TGCGCCACCTATTCCGGGACAGGAGCCTACGAGCAGTACTTC. As protein: CATYSGTGAYEQYF.

This clonotype has only a few counts. The chain employs TRBV6-5 and TRBJ2-7; D call uncertain. The CDR3 covers 12 residues. The V end was cut by 8 bases, the J end by 2 bases, with 10 bases between. Per the germline V gene, CDR1 is MNHEY and CDR2 is SVGAGI. Here the CDR3 reads CASGGGTYEQYF. The CDR3 DNA sequence: TGTGCCAGCGGTGGCGGAACCTACGAGCAGTACTTC.

There are many counts of this clonotype. The chain carries TRBV9 and TRBJ1-5; D gene ambiguous. The V and J ends lost 5 bases and 1 base respectively, with 10 bases between them. The CDR3 length is 14 residues. CDR1 is SGDLS and CDR2 is YYNGEE in the germline V gene. The CDR3 coding sequence is TGTGCCAGCAGTAGGGCACCGAGCAATCAGCCCCAGCATTTT. Its protein is CASSRAPSNQPQHF. The full variable domain, its missing parts supplied by reference TRBV9 and TRBJ1-5, is DSGVTQTPKHLITATGQRVTLRCSPRSGDLSVYWYQQSLDQGLQFLIQYYNGEERAKGNILERFSAQQFPDLHSELNLSSLELGDSALYFCASSRAPSNQPQHFGDGTRLSIL.

This clonotype has only a few counts. The rearrangement uses TRBV6-9 and TRBJ2-5; D is perhaps TRBD1 or TRBD2 (5 bases each). The CDR3 runs to 14 residues. Germline CDR1 reads MNHGY; CDR2 reads SVAAGI. The germline V and J ends were trimmed by 5 bases and 5 bases, with 15 bases remaining between them. In nucleotides, the CDR3 is TGTGCCAGCAGTGAAGAGGGGATGACGGAGACCCAGTACTTC. It encodes CASSEEGMTETQYF.

The DNA for the CDR3 is TGTGCCAGCAGCCAATGGGACGGGGAGCAGACCCAGTACTTC. It translates to CASSQWDGEQTQYF. This chain uses TRBV14 with TRBJ2-5, with D possibly called TRBD1 or TRBD2 (5 bases each). Germline-derived CDR1 and CDR2 are SGHDN and FVKESK. Trimming removed 2 bases from V and 6 bases from J, with 13 bases in between. The CDR3 covers 14 residues. The complete variable domain, with remaining parts taken from reference TRBV14 and TRBJ2-5, reads EAGVTQFPSHSVIEKGQTVTLRCDPISGHDNLYWYRRVMGKEIKFLLHFVKESKQDESGMPNNRFLAERTGGTYSTLKVQPAELEDSGVYFCASSQWDGEQTQYFGPGTRLLVL.

The V gene is TRBV7-2, the J gene TRBJ1-1; D is uncertain. Germline V gene lookup returns CDR1 SGHTA and CDR2 FQGNSA. The CDR3 is made up of 15 amino acids. V was clipped by 4 bases and J by 0 bases, with 12 bases between them. CDR3 amino acids: CASSSSGRMNTEAFF. The DNA for the CDR3 is TGTGCCAGCAGCTCTTCTGGACGGATGAACACTGAAGCTTTCTTT.